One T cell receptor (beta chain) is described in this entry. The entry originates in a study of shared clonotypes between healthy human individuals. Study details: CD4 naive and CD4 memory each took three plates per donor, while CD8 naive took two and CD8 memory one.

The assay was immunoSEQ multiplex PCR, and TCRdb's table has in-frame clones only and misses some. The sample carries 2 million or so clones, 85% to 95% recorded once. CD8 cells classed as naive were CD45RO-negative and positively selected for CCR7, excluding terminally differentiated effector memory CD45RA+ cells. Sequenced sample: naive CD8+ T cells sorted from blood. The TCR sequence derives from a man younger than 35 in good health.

CDR3 sequence (DNA): TGTGCCAGCTCCGACGATGCAGAGACCCAGTACTTC. Amino acid sequence: CASSDDAETQYF. The chain employs TRBV7-3 and TRBJ2-5, with unresolved D. Trimming took off 8 bases at V and 4 bases at J, with 11 bases between the two ends. This CDR3 has 12 residues. In germline, CDR1 is SGHTA, CDR2 FQGTGA.